There are a few counts of the clone carrying this T cell receptor (beta chain). The antigen is not known. This sample stems from a study of identical twins. Study-level points and caveats: While abundant cord blood beta clonotypes carried fewer insertions, memory repertoires showed no such pattern.

cDNA molecules carried unique molecular identifiers, and template switching added a universal primer site. From the 5' RACE reads, TCRdb called clonotypes with MiXCR, one entry per CDR3 protein. The data contain around 490,000 distinct CDR3 sequences, roughly 15% of them singletons. In addition, the sample was reused for a study of yellow fever vaccine responses in identical twins. That study reports: The authors reported partly convergent, partly personalized vaccine responses in identical twins.

Material for sequencing was CD4+ T cells sorted from blood. The TCR sequence derives from a woman under 30 in good health.

The chain's CDR3 is CASSFPVPGSPLHF. Here the CDR3 DNA reads TGTGCCAGCAGTTTCCCCGTCCCAGGATCACCCCTCCACTTT. The genes are TRBV28 and TRBJ1-6; D remains ambiguous. The CDR3 consists of 14 residues. V lost 3 bases and J lost 10, with 13 bases in between. Germline assignment: CDR1 MDHEN and CDR2 SYDVKM.